These 32 T cell receptor beta chains share one sample of origin, sequenced in a study of CD8 T cells in ankylosing spondylitis. Study-wide results and caveats: Among TCR beta sequences, a motif of several highly homologous variants appeared characteristic of ankylosing spondylitis blood.

TCRdb called the 5' RACE reads again in MiXCR, with one record for every CDR3 protein. Of over 700,000 distinct CDR3 sequences detected, around 17% appear once; the ten largest clones hold under 20%. No antigens are known for them. Sample: blood, either unsorted or a sorted T cell fraction (not recorded which). The receptors derive from a male donor with ankylosing spondylitis.

This clonotype was detected a few times. This chain connects TRBV5-1 to TRBJ2-1; D ambiguous. Per the germline V gene, CDR1 is SGHRS and CDR2 is YFSETQ. This CDR3 is built from 15 residues. The V gene lost 4 bases and the J gene lost 4 bases, with 15 bases spanning the gap. For the CDR3, the DNA is TGCGCCAGCAGCCCAACTGCTACAGAGTACAATGAGCAGTTCTTC. It encodes CASSPTATEYNEQFF.

The V call is TRBV5-5, the J call TRBJ2-2, with D perhaps matching TRBD2 (6 bases). The CDR3 runs to 17 residues. V was pared by 6 bases and J by 1 base, with 19 bases between. Germline assignment: CDR1 SGHKS and CDR2 YYEKEE (reference sequence). DNA of the CDR3: TGTGCCAGCACGGGACTCACCCAGACCCTGAACACCGGGGAGCTGTTTTTT. This sequence encodes CASTGLTQTLNTGELFF.

This rearrangement joins TRBV3-1 to TRBJ2-7, with 7 bases identical to TRBD1. Germline CDR1 and CDR2: LGHDT and YNNKEL (reference sequence). Germline trimming cut 2 bases from V and 7 bases from J; bases unmatched to any gene: 8. The CDR3 is 14 residues long. The CDR3 DNA reads TGTGCCAGCAGCCAACCGACAGGGCTAGGGGAGCAGTACTTC. It is translated as CASSQPTGLGEQYF.

This clonotype was counted many times. The V gene is TRBV12-3 or TRBV12-4, the J gene TRBJ1-2; D gene ambiguous. The V end lost 5 bases, the J end lost 4 bases, and 11 bases lay between the germline ends. The length of the CDR3 is 13 residues. CDR3 nucleotide sequence: TGTGCCAGCAGTATTAATCCGGTCTATGGCTACACCTTC. This encodes CASSINPVYGYTF.

The chain is built from TRBV20-1 and TRBJ2-2, with no clear D. V was cut by 5 bases and J by 5 bases, with 12 bases left in between. Germline V gene lookup returns CDR1 DFQATT and CDR2 SNEGSKA (reference sequence). The CDR3 runs to 13 residues. CDR3 residues: CSAWDYFTGELFF. In DNA form, the CDR3 reads TGCAGTGCTTGGGATTATTTTACCGGGGAGCTGTTTTTT.

The chain links TRBV19 to TRBJ2-7; TRBD1 or TRBD2 may be the D gene (5 bases each). Germline V gene lookup returns CDR1 LNHDA and CDR2 SQIVND (reference sequence). CDR3 length: 15 amino acids. Trimming removed 3 bases from V and 7 bases from J, with 19 bases in between. CDR3 amino acids: CASSMGTSPTWEQYF. For the CDR3, the DNA is TGTGCCAGTAGTATGGGGACCTCCCCGACGTGGGAGCAGTACTTC.

This chain uses TRBV28 with TRBJ2-1; D is undetermined. Germline V lookup: CDR1 MDHEN, CDR2 SYDVKM. Trimming took 8 bases from V and 5 from J, leaving 22 bases between them. The CDR3 runs 16 residues. This CDR3 is CASFPATRRLDNEQFF. The CDR3 DNA reads as TGTGCCAGCTTCCCCGCGACTCGCCGGCTCGACAATGAGCAGTTCTTC.

This clonotype has more than one count but fewer than ten. V usage is TRBV28 and J usage is TRBJ2-4, with a tentative D call TRBD1 (6 bases). Between the trimmed V and J ends, which lost 7 bases and 1 base, there was a span of 11 bases. Germline loops: CDR1 MDHEN, CDR2 SYDVKM. The CDR3 is 14 amino acids. This chain's CDR3 is CASNLQGAKNIQYF. In DNA form, the CDR3 reads TGTGCCAGCAACCTGCAGGGGGCCAAAAACATTCAGTACTTC. Using reference TRBV28 and TRBJ2-4 for the parts outside the CDR3, the full variable domain is DVKVTQSSRYLVKRTGEKVFLECVQDMDHENMFWYRQDPGLGLRLIYFSYDVKMKEKGDIPEGYSVSREKKERFSLILESASTNQTSMYLCASNLQGAKNIQYFGAGTRLSVL.

This clonotype was picked up one time. The gene calls are TRBV20-1 and TRBJ1-2, with 9 positions matching TRBD1. With 3 bases clipped from V and 3 bases from J, the junction kept 8 bases outside the gene matches. Looked up from germline, CDR1 is DFQATT and CDR2 is SNEGSKA (reference sequence). The length of the CDR3 is 15 residues. The CDR3 region has the DNA TGCAGTGCTAGTGACCAGAGGACAGGGGACTATGGCTACACCTTC. It encodes CSASDQRTGDYGYTF.

The rearrangement uses TRBV12-3 or TRBV12-4 and TRBJ2-7; 9 bases fit TRBD2. The junction had 3 bases not matched to a gene; V was cut back by 3 bases and J by 3 bases. This CDR3 spans 14 amino acids. Here the CDR3 reads CASSLGLAHYEQYF. In DNA, the CDR3 is TGTGCCAGCAGTTTGGGACTAGCCCACTACGAGCAGTACTTC.

Only a few counts were recorded for this clonotype. This chain uses TRBV4-2 with TRBJ1-2, with D unclear. The CDR3 is made up of 14 amino acids. CDR1 and CDR2 from the germline V gene are LGHNA and YNFKEQ. Trimming stripped 0 bases from V and 4 bases from J, with 9 bases between. CDR3 residues: CASSQDIGSYGYTF. As DNA, the CDR3 is TGTGCCAGCAGCCAAGATATCGGGAGCTATGGCTACACCTTC.

The rearrangement links TRBV24-1 to TRBJ2-1; 7 positions agree with TRBD1. V gave up 2 bases and J gave up 0 bases; unmatched junction bases: 6. Germline assignment: CDR1 KGHDR and CDR2 SFDVKD. The CDR3 totals 17 residues. The CDR3 DNA reads as TGTGCCACCAGTGATTCGACAGGGAGTGACTCCTACAATGAGCAGTTCTTC. This gives the protein CATSDSTGSDSYNEQFF.

A few counts support this clonotype. The V gene is TRBV12-3 or TRBV12-4, the J gene TRBJ1-4; a possible D gene is TRBD1 (5 bases). The CDR3 sequence is 13 residues long. V lost 3 bases and J 8 bases, leaving 10 bases between the germline ends. The CDR3, as DNA: TGTGCCAGCAGTTTGGCTGGGGACGAAAAACTGTTTTTT. It yields the protein CASSLAGDEKLFF.

This sequence joins TRBV4-1 and TRBJ1-1; maybe TRBD1 (6 bases). Germline V gene data show CDR1 as MGHRA and CDR2 as YSYEKL. V lost 2 bases and J lost 2, with 12 bases in between. The length of the CDR3 is 15 residues. This CDR3 is CASSQPGTSNTEAFF. The CDR3 DNA follows: TGCGCCAGCAGCCAACCCGGGACATCCAACACTGAAGCTTTCTTT.

This clonotype was seen only a few times. The chain recombines TRBV20-1 with TRBJ1-2, with 7 bases lining up with TRBD1. V lost 2 bases and J lost 8; bases outside the gene matches: 8. Germline loops: CDR1 DFQATT, CDR2 SNEGSKA (reference sequence). The CDR3 is made up of 13 amino acids. Here the CDR3 reads CSARQGEERGYTF. CDR3 bases: TGCAGTGCTAGACAGGGGGAGGAGAGGGGCTACACCTTC.

This clonotype was counted between two and nine times. The chain joins TRBV5-4 to TRBJ1-4, with 9 bases matching TRBD1. The length of the CDR3 is 21 residues. Germline V gene sequence: CDR1 SGHNT, CDR2 YYREEE (reference sequence). V trimming: 1 base; J trimming: 3 bases; junction bases outside the gene matches: 19. The CDR3 DNA is TGTGCCAGCAGCTTGACCCCCTGGGACAGGGACCTAGGCGCGGCTAATGAAAAACTGTTTTTT. Amino acid sequence: CASSLTPWDRDLGAANEKLFF.

This clonotype was seen at least ten times. The CDR3 here is CASSPLTGAIGYEQYF. The CDR3 bases are TGTGCCAGCAGCCCTTTGACAGGGGCAATTGGATACGAGCAGTACTTC. The rearrangement joins TRBV28 to TRBJ2-7, with 8 bases aligning to TRBD1. With 6 bases clipped from V and 4 bases from J, the junction kept 14 bases outside the gene matches. CDR3 length: 16 residues. Per germline, CDR1 MDHEN and CDR2 SYDVKM. Supplemented by reference TRBV28 and TRBJ2-7, the full variable domain reads DVKVTQSSRYLVKRTGEKVFLECVQDMDHENMFWYRQDPGLGLRLIYFSYDVKMKEKGDIPEGYSVSREKKERFSLILESASTNQTSMYLCASSPLTGAIGYEQYFGPGTRLTVT.

The chain links TRBV27 to TRBJ2-1, with a tentative D call TRBD1 (5 bases). Germline lookup yields CDR1 MNHEY and CDR2 SMNVEV (reference sequence). The CDR3 covers 15 residues. Deletions cut 5 bases from V and 0 bases from J, with 11 bases between. The CDR3 region is CASSAAGISYNEQFF. In DNA, the CDR3 is TGTGCCAGCAGTGCCGCAGGGATCTCCTACAATGAGCAGTTCTTC.

This clonotype was recorded many times. The V gene is TRBV14, the J gene TRBJ2-7; D is possibly TRBD1 or TRBD2 (5 bases each). Germline V CDR1 and CDR2: SGHDN, FVKESK. V was clipped by 0 bases and J by 4 bases, with 16 bases between them. This CDR3 has 16 amino acids. DNA of the CDR3: TGTGCCAGCAGCCAAGAACGGGATCCCAAGGGGTACGAGCAGTACTTC. Amino acids: CASSQERDPKGYEQYF.

This clonotype was seen more than once but under ten times. This chain connects TRBV7-3 to TRBJ2-3, with 7 bases that match TRBD2. The germline gives CDR1 SGHTA, CDR2 FQGTGA. Germline trimming cut 4 bases from V and 2 bases from J; bases unmatched to any gene: 6. The CDR3 extends over 15 amino acids. This chain's CDR3 is CASSSTAGLTDTQYF. DNA for the CDR3: TGTGCCAGCAGCTCTACAGCGGGACTCACAGATACGCAGTATTTT.

This clonotype appeared a few times. The V and J genes are TRBV20-1 and TRBJ2-4; tentatively, D is TRBD2 (6 bases). This CDR3 has 13 residues. V was clipped by 3 bases and J by 9 bases, with 15 bases between them. The germline V gene encodes CDR1 DFQATT and CDR2 SNEGSKA (reference sequence). The CDR3 DNA follows: TGCAGTGCTAGGACGGTTTCGGGGGTCATTCAGTACTTC. Translation: CSARTVSGVIQYF.

The chain carries TRBV5-1 and TRBJ2-7; 11 positions agree with TRBD2. The junction had 4 bases not matched to a gene; V was cut back by 0 bases and J by 5 bases. Germline V lookup: CDR1 SGHRS, CDR2 YFSETQ. This CDR3 region has 15 residues. CDR3 in DNA: TGCGCCAGCAGCTTGGAGGGGACTAGCGGCAACGAGCAGTACTTC. Its protein is CASSLEGTSGNEQYF.

This chain links TRBV12-3 or TRBV12-4 with TRBJ1-5; 10 nucleotides line up with TRBD1. The CDR3 spans 14 residues. V lost 6 bases, J lost 5 bases, and 4 bases stayed unmatched. CDR3 region: CASSPGTGDQPQHF. The CDR3 DNA reads as TGTGCCAGCAGCCCCGGGACAGGGGATCAGCCCCAGCATTTT.

This clonotype was seen at least ten times. The chain couples TRBV5-1 to TRBJ2-7, with TRBD1 matching 7 bases. With V trimmed by 1 base and J by 2 bases, 6 bases remained unmatched. This CDR3 is built from 15 residues. The germline gives CDR1 SGHRS, CDR2 YFSETQ. The CDR3, as DNA: TGCGCCAGCAGCTTGCGAGGACAGGAAACCTACGAGCAGTACTTC. It codes for CASSLRGQETYEQYF.

CDR3 nucleotides: TGTGCCAGCAGGGTAAGCGGGAGCTCGGATGAGCAGTTCTTC. Translated: CASRVSGSSDEQFF. The genes are TRBV2 and TRBJ2-1; 8 nucleotides match TRBD2. CDR1 is SNHLY and CDR2 is FYNNEI in the germline V gene. V trimming: 6 bases; J trimming: 8 bases; junction bases outside the gene matches: 9. The CDR3 has 14 residues. The full variable domain, its missing parts supplied by reference TRBV2 and TRBJ2-1, is EPEVTQTPSHQVTQMGQEVILRCVPISNHLYFYWYRQILGQKVEFLVSFYNNEISEKSEIFDDQFSVERPDGSNFTLKIRSTKLEDSAMYFCASRVSGSSDEQFFGPGTRLTVL.

The rearrangement uses TRBV27 and TRBJ2-3; 9 bases match TRBD2. The junction had 5 bases not matched to a gene; V was cut back by 4 bases and J by 3 bases. Per germline, CDR1 MNHEY and CDR2 SMNVEV (reference sequence). The CDR3 totals 15 residues. CDR3 in DNA: TGTGCCAGCAGTTACGCGGGAGGGTCAACAGATACGCAGTATTTT. The encoded protein is CASSYAGGSTDTQYF.

Here the CDR3 DNA reads TGTGCCAGCAGCTTATTGGGCCCGGGGAACACCGGGGAGCTGTTTTTT. This encodes CASSLLGPGNTGELFF. The chain recombines TRBV7-8 with TRBJ2-2; D is uncertain. The V gene lost 2 bases and the J gene lost 1 base, with 11 bases spanning the gap. This CDR3 has 16 residues. Germline CDR1 and CDR2: SGHVS and FQNEAQ.

This sequence joins TRBV5-1 and TRBJ1-2; 7 nucleotides align to TRBD1. Trimming at V came to 4 bases and at J to 2 bases, leaving 11 bases not matched to a gene. The CDR3 runs 16 residues. Germline V gives CDR1 SGHRS, CDR2 YFSETQ. CDR3 region: CASSPPTLTGNYGYTF. As DNA, the CDR3 is TGCGCCAGCAGCCCACCGACATTGACAGGGAACTATGGCTACACCTTC.

This rearrangement joins TRBV12-3 or TRBV12-4 to TRBJ2-5, with no clear D. The length of the CDR3 is 15 residues. The V gene lost 0 bases and the J gene lost 5 bases, with 13 bases spanning the gap. The CDR3, as DNA: TGTGCCAGCAGTTTAGCGCCCTTCGCTGGGGAGACCCAGTACTTC. Residues: CASSLAPFAGETQYF.

In its sample, this clonotype was seen a few times. For the CDR3, the DNA is TGCAGTGCTCGGACTAGCGGGAGGGGTGAGCAGTACTTC. Translation gives CSARTSGRGEQYF. The J gene is TRBJ2-7, the V gene TRBV20-1, with 15 bases identical to TRBD2. The germline gives CDR1 DFQATT, CDR2 SNEGSKA (reference sequence). After removal of 5 bases from V and 7 bases from J, the junction contained 3 bases not matched to a gene. The CDR3 length is 13 residues.

The CDR3 reads CATSGSGGGSFGEQFF. In nucleotides, the CDR3 is TGTGCCACCAGTGGAAGTGGCGGGGGCTCCTTCGGGGAGCAGTTCTTC. The chain uses TRBV24-1 and TRBJ2-1; D is perhaps TRBD2 (7 bases). The CDR3 runs 16 residues. V lost 5 bases and J lost 10, with 23 bases in between. Germline CDR1 is KGHDR and CDR2 is SFDVKD.

This clonotype appeared a few times. This chain joins TRBV5-1 and TRBJ2-6, with D tentatively TRBD1 (5 bases). V was pared by 0 bases and J by 7 bases, with 14 bases between. This CDR3 spans 16 amino acids. Germline loops: CDR1 SGHRS, CDR2 YFSETQ. CDR3 amino acids: CASSLDTGRSANVLTF. The CDR3 DNA is TGCGCCAGCAGCTTGGACACAGGACGCTCAGCCAACGTCCTGACTTTC. Full variable domain (remainder filled in from reference TRBV5-1 and TRBJ2-6): KAGVTQTPRYLIKTRGQQVTLSCSPISGHRSVSWYQQTPGQGLQFLFEYFSETQRNKGNFPGRFSGRQFSNSRSEMNVSTLELGDSALYLCASSLDTGRSANVLTFGAGSRLTVL.